Below, 22 T cell receptor beta chains from the same sample are listed, as sequenced in a study of T cell responses to AZD1222 COVID-19 vaccine. Assay used: immunoSEQ multiplex PCR; TCRdb lists only in-frame clones, some missing. The table includes some 110,000 clones, 65% to 85% detected once. The sequences come from peripheral blood, collected on day 0 of AZD1222 vaccination. These receptor sequences come from an adult in good health.

The J gene is TRBJ1-4, the V gene TRBV3-1 (or the pseudogene TRBV3-2); TRBD1 matches at 9 bases. Germline V gene sequence: CDR1 LGHDT, CDR2 YNNKEL (reference sequence). J lost 6 bases, V lost 4 bases, and 6 bases had no gene match. This CDR3 comprises 15 residues. In nucleotides, the CDR3 is TGTGCCAGCAGCCCCACCGGGACAGGGTATGAAAAACTGTTTTTT. It specifies CASSPTGTGYEKLFF.

This chain uses TRBV27 with TRBJ1-4, with 7 bases aligning to TRBD1. Trimming cost V 5 bases and J 5 bases; bases outside gene matches: 5. The CDR3 covers 14 residues. Germline V gene data show CDR1 as MNHEY and CDR2 as SMNVEV (reference sequence). In DNA, the CDR3 is TGTGCCAGCAGTACCCGACAGGGAAATGAAAAACTGTTTTTT. Protein: CASSTRQGNEKLFF.

The chain has TRBV6-5 and TRBJ2-1, with 12 bases matching TRBD2. This CDR3 spans 15 amino acids. V was pared by 6 bases and J by 14 bases, with 14 bases of the junction left unmatched. Germline V lookup: CDR1 MNHEY, CDR2 SVGAGI. The CDR3 is CASRSSTSGRRREFF. Here the CDR3 DNA reads TGTGCCAGCAGGTCCTCGACTAGCGGGAGAAGGCGGGAGTTCTTC.

The chain has TRBV6-5 and TRBJ1-2; D possibly corresponds to TRBD1 (6 bases). V lost 5 bases and J lost 4, with 14 bases in between. CDR1 MNHEY and CDR2 SVGAGI come from the germline V gene. The CDR3 extends over 14 amino acids. CDR3 protein: CASSRGREGYGYTF. The CDR3 region has the DNA TGTGCCAGCAGTAGGGGGAGAGAAGGCTATGGCTACACCTTC.

The chain employs TRBV5-4 and TRBJ2-2; tentative D call: TRBD1 (5 bases). Germline CDR1 is SGHNT and CDR2 is YYREEE (reference sequence). V lost 0 bases, J lost 5 bases, and 8 bases lay in between. The CDR3 runs 14 residues. The CDR3 sequence is CASSLAGITGELFF. The CDR3 nucleotides are TGTGCCAGCAGCTTGGCAGGGATAACCGGGGAGCTGTTTTTT.

The chain carries TRBV3-1 (or the pseudogene TRBV3-2) and TRBJ1-6, with TRBD1 as a possible D gene (5 bases). Germline assignment: CDR1 LGHDT and CDR2 YNNKEL (reference sequence). The CDR3 consists of 13 residues. V shed 5 bases and J shed 9 bases, with 11 bases lying between them. In nucleotides, the CDR3 is TGTGCCAGCAGCACCCAGGGAGTTTCACCCCTCCACTTT. Protein product: CASSTQGVSPLHF.

V is TRBV7-2 and J is TRBJ1-1, with TRBD1 as a possible D gene (5 bases). The V end was cut by 5 bases, the J end by 0 bases, with 10 bases between. Germline V CDR1 and CDR2: SGHTA, FQGNSA. The CDR3 is 14 amino acids. The CDR3 spells CASSPQGMNTEAFF. CDR3 DNA: TGTGCCAGCAGCCCTCAGGGAATGAACACTGAAGCTTTCTTT.

The DNA of the CDR3 is TGTGCCAGTAGGGGGACAGGGGGAGCCAAAAACATTCAGTACTTC. Protein: CASRGTGGAKNIQYF. This chain links TRBV19 with TRBJ2-4; 11 bases map to TRBD1. The CDR3 is 15 amino acids. Trimming took 6 bases from V and 0 from J; bases not matched to a gene: 1. From germline, CDR1 is LNHDA and CDR2 SQIVND (reference sequence).

This chain joins TRBV5-1 and TRBJ2-1; 14 bases line up with TRBD2. CDR3 size: 16 residues. Germline V gene lookup returns CDR1 SGHRS and CDR2 YFSETQ. The J segment lost 12 bases and the V segment lost 0 bases, leaving 8 bases of the junction unmatched. The DNA for the CDR3 is TGCGCCAGCAGCTTGGAGGGGACTAGCGGGAGCCTAGGGCAGTTCTTC. Its protein product is CASSLEGTSGSLGQFF. Drawing the rest from reference TRBV5-1 and TRBJ2-1, the complete variable domain is KAGVTQTPRYLIKTRGQQVTLSCSPISGHRSVSWYQQTPGQGLQFLFEYFSETQRNKGNFPGRFSGRQFSNSRSEMNVSTLELGDSALYLCASSLEGTSGSLGQFFGPGTRLTVL.

The chain combines TRBV24-1 with TRBJ2-5, with TRBD2 matching over 7 bases. Germline CDR1 is KGHDR and CDR2 is SFDVKD. V shed 9 bases, J shed 1 base, and the junction held 10 bases outside the gene matches. CDR3 size: 15 residues. Written as DNA, the CDR3 is TGTGCCACCGGTACCCCTAGCGGTTCCCAAGAGACCCAGTACTTC. Protein sequence: CATGTPSGSQETQYF.

This chain uses TRBV10-3 with TRBJ1-2, with TRBD1 matching over 9 bases. Germline loops: CDR1 ENHRY, CDR2 SYGVKD. V gave up 2 bases and J gave up 6 bases; unmatched junction bases: 10. The length of the CDR3 is 16 residues. The CDR3 reads CAISEVLQGASNGYTF. DNA of the CDR3: TGTGCCATCAGTGAGGTCTTACAGGGGGCATCCAATGGCTACACCTTC.

The genes are TRBV6-8 and TRBJ1-5; D gene unclear. The germline V gene has CDR1 MNHGY and CDR2 SAAAGT. The CDR3 extends over 14 amino acids. Trimming shortened V by 6 bases and J by 8 bases, and 17 bases separated the two germline ends. The CDR3 nucleotides are TGTGCCAGCAGGCGGACCGCCCAAGGAGAGCCCCAGCATTTT. Translation: CASRRTAQGEPQHF.

The chain joins TRBV10-3 to TRBJ2-3, with D possibly matching TRBD2 (5 bases). The CDR3 is 17 residues long. The germline gives CDR1 ENHRY, CDR2 SYGVKD. The V end was cut by 11 bases, the J end by 4 bases, with 28 bases between. CDR3 region: CASQSPVGVFGADTQYF. As DNA, the CDR3 is TGTGCCTCCCAGTCCCCGGTCGGGGTTTTCGGCGCAGATACGCAGTATTTT.

The CDR3 region has the DNA TGTGCCAGCAGTGGCCAGGGACGTCGAGGCTACACCTTC. It is translated as CASSGQGRRGYTF. The gene calls are TRBV27 and TRBJ1-2; D might be TRBD1 (5 bases). V lost 5 bases, J lost 8 bases, and 15 bases lay in between. The germline CDR1 and CDR2 sequences are MNHEY and SMNVEV (reference sequence). The CDR3 has 13 residues.

This clone has just one count. The chain uses TRBV11-3 and TRBJ2-1, with TRBD2 matching 11 bases. Germline lookup yields CDR1 SGHNT and CDR2 YENEEA. The CDR3 is 15 amino acids. V was pared by 4 bases and J by 6 bases, with 5 bases of the junction left unmatched. The CDR3 DNA reads TGTGCCAGCAGCTGGGGACTAGCGGACGTCAATGAGCAGTTCTTC. Its protein is CASSWGLADVNEQFF.

This chain links TRBV10-3 with TRBJ1-2, with unresolved D. V was trimmed by 3 bases and J by 5 bases, leaving 13 bases between them. CDR3 length: 14 amino acids. Germline V CDR1 and CDR2: ENHRY, SYGVKD. CDR3 protein: CAISDLGLGYGYTF. The CDR3 nucleotides are TGTGCCATCAGTGATTTAGGACTCGGATATGGCTACACCTTC.

The chain employs TRBV11-2 and TRBJ2-1; a possible D gene is TRBD2 (5 bases). Trimming removed 5 bases from V and 4 bases from J, with 15 bases in between. The CDR3 totals 15 residues. Germline loops: CDR1 SGHAT, CDR2 FQNNGV. CDR3 sequence: CASSHSAGMYNEQFF. DNA for the CDR3: TGTGCCAGCAGCCACTCCGCGGGTATGTACAATGAGCAGTTCTTC.

This clone was picked up a small number of times. The CDR3: CASSDFQGGTQYF. DNA of the CDR3: TGTGCCAGCAGCGACTTCCAGGGGGGTACGCAGTATTTT. The chain uses TRBV7-2 and TRBJ2-3, with a tentative D call TRBD1 (7 bases). This CDR3 is 13 amino acids long. V was trimmed by 5 bases and J by 8 bases, leaving 14 bases between them. CDR1 SGHTA and CDR2 FQGNSA come from the germline V gene.

This clone has a handful of counts. The chain uses TRBV12-3 or TRBV12-4 and TRBJ1-4; D is unclear. V lost 8 bases, J lost 0 bases, and 7 bases lay in between. The CDR3 sequence is 13 residues long. DNA of the CDR3: TGTGCCAGCCAGGTAGCAACTAATGAAAAACTGTTTTTT. Translating it yields CASQVATNEKLFF.

The J gene is TRBJ1-5, the V gene TRBV6-5; 9 bases fit TRBD1. Germline CDR1 is MNHEY and CDR2 is SVGAGI. V lost 6 bases to trimming and J lost 7 bases; unmatched junction nucleotides: 4. There are 13 residues in the CDR3. CDR3 nucleotide sequence: TGTGCCAGCAGCGGACAGGGGATACAGCCCCAGCATTTT. Protein sequence: CASSGQGIQPQHF.

V gene TRBV6-6 combines with J gene TRBJ1-4; 12 bases fit TRBD1. The CDR3 has 18 residues. The germline V gene encodes CDR1 MNHNY and CDR2 SVGAGI (reference sequence). The J segment lost 2 bases and the V segment lost 5 bases, leaving 9 bases of the junction unmatched. The CDR3 spells CASSQIVGTGGTNEKLFF. The DNA of the CDR3 is TGTGCCAGCAGTCAAATTGTGGGGACAGGGGGCACTAATGAAAAACTGTTTTTT.

This clone was detected only a few times. The chain is built from TRBV3-1 (or the pseudogene TRBV3-2) and TRBJ1-1; tentatively, D is TRBD1 (5 bases). The germline CDR1 and CDR2 sequences are LGHDT and YNNKEL (reference sequence). The V end lost 4 bases, the J end lost 8 bases, and 17 bases lay between the germline ends. The CDR3 totals 14 residues. CDR3 amino acids: CASSLYRDGQEAFF. As DNA, the CDR3 is TGTGCCAGCAGCCTCTACCGGGACGGACAAGAAGCTTTCTTT.